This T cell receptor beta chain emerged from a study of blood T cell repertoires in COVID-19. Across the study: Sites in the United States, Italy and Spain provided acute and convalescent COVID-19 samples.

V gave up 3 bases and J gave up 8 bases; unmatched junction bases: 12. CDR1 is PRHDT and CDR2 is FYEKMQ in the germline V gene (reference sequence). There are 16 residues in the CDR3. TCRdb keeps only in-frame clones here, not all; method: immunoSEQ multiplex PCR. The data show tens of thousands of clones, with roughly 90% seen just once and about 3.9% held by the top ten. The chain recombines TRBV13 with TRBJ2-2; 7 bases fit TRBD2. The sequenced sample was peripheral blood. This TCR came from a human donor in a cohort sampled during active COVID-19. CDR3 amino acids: CASSFNNPGGLGELFF. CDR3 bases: TGTGCCAGCAGCTTTAACAATCCGGGGGGTCTAGGGGAGCTGTTTTTT.